This passage covers 13 T cell receptor beta chains from one sample sequenced in a study of T-cell memory formation after mild COVID-19 listed by TCRdb under 2021. The library relied on 5' RACE. Sequencing relied on an Illumina NovaSeq 6000. TCRdb trimmed public reads at Q25 via fastp, called clones via MiXCR and kept in-frame beta chains. Rows merge per CDR3 protein into single entries with the most common DNA and genes. The sample profile shows 350,000 or so distinct CDR3 sequences; roughly 21% of them were found once. Approximately 13% of the sample is taken by the ten largest. Input material: PBMCs or a T cell subset sorted from them (not recorded which). The receptor source for this set is an adult woman who had mild COVID-19 (a few samples of this study predate the infection). The sample titles of this study are shuffled in the database, so cell type and time point are left out; the donor was told from shared clones.

V gene TRBV7-7 combines with J gene TRBJ2-4, with TRBD1 as a possible D gene (6 bases). Germline CDR1 reads SSHAT; CDR2 reads FNYEAQ (reference sequence). The V end lost 3 bases, the J end lost 1 base, and 10 bases lay between the germline ends. The CDR3 has 15 amino acids. CDR3 amino acids: CASSFFQGAKNIQYF. CDR3 nucleotide sequence: TGTGCCAGCAGCTTTTTTCAGGGGGCCAAAAACATTCAGTACTTC.

CDR3 sequence: CASSGGTTPWDEQFF. DNA for the CDR3: TGTGCCAGCAGTGGGGGGACCACACCCTGGGATGAGCAGTTCTTC. The gene calls are TRBV2 and TRBJ2-1; D possibly matches TRBD1 or TRBD2 (5 bases each). The germline CDR1 and CDR2 sequences are SNHLY and FYNNEI. V lost 4 bases and J lost 8, with 18 bases in between. This CDR3 has 15 amino acids.

This chain connects TRBV6-2 or TRBV6-3 to TRBJ1-5; D remains ambiguous. The germline gives CDR1 MNHEY, CDR2 SVGEGT. The CDR3 length is 13 residues. Deletions cut 9 bases from V and 9 bases from J, with 18 bases between. CDR3 coding DNA: TGTGCCAGGGCGTCCATCCGTTATTCGCCCCAGCATTTT. It specifies CARASIRYSPQHF.

The gene calls are TRBV20-1 and TRBJ1-5, with D perhaps TRBD1 (6 bases). This CDR3 has 15 residues. V gave up 2 bases and J gave up 4 bases, with 15 bases separating them. Germline V gene sequence: CDR1 DFQATT, CDR2 SNEGSKA (reference sequence). CDR3 residues: CSARNRELWNQPQHF. CDR3 nucleotides: TGCAGTGCTAGAAACAGGGAGCTTTGGAATCAGCCCCAGCATTTT.

This clonotype was observed a handful of times. The rearrangement links TRBV9 to TRBJ1-5, with unresolved D. Trimming removed 2 bases from V and 1 base from J, with 7 bases in between. The CDR3 loop spans 14 amino acids. Germline V gene sequence: CDR1 SGDLS, CDR2 YYNGEE. For the CDR3, the DNA is TGTGCCAGCAGCGTCGAGGGAAGCAATCAGCCCCAGCATTTT. It codes for CASSVEGSNQPQHF.

The chain recombines TRBV12-3 or TRBV12-4 with TRBJ2-4; D possibly corresponds to TRBD1 (6 bases). This CDR3 contains 16 residues. V shed 6 bases and J shed 0 bases, with 15 bases lying between them. CDR3 DNA sequence: TGTGCCAGCAGGCAACAGGGCGGTCTAGCCAAAAACATTCAGTACTTC. Translating gives CASRQQGGLAKNIQYF.

The chain has TRBV7-9 and TRBJ2-2; D is perhaps TRBD1 (6 bases). Per the germline V gene, CDR1 is SEHNR and CDR2 is FQNEAQ (reference sequence). The CDR3 has 18 residues. V dropped 0 bases and J dropped 2 bases, with 16 bases sitting between them. The CDR3 is CASSLALGGQTNTGELFF. In nucleotides, the CDR3 is TGTGCCAGCAGCTTAGCCTTAGGCGGACAGACAAACACCGGGGAGCTGTTTTTT. The full variable domain, its missing parts supplied by reference TRBV7-9 and TRBJ2-2, is DTGVSQNPRHKITKRGQNVTFRCDPISEHNRLYWYRQTLGQGPEFLTYFQNEAQLEKSRLLSDRFSAERPKGSFSTLEIQRTEQGDSAMYLCASSLALGGQTNTGELFFGEGSRLTVL.

This clonotype was observed a few times. This chain joins TRBV25-1 and TRBJ1-5, with unresolved D. The germline gives CDR1 MGHDK, CDR2 SYGVNS. Trimming shortened V by 1 base and J by 6 bases, and 7 bases separated the two germline ends. The CDR3 covers 13 residues. The chain's CDR3 is CASSELGRQPQHF. The CDR3 DNA is TGTGCCAGCAGTGAATTAGGGCGTCAGCCCCAGCATTTT.

This clonotype was seen repeatedly, ten times or more. The V gene is TRBV27, the J gene TRBJ2-7; D might be TRBD2 (6 bases). This CDR3 has 14 residues. Trimming shortened V by 6 bases and J by 0 bases, and 12 bases separated the two germline ends. The germline V gene has CDR1 MNHEY and CDR2 SMNVEV (reference sequence). In DNA form, the CDR3 reads TGTGCCAGCAGATCGCGGGGATCCTCCTACGAGCAGTACTTC. It specifies CASRSRGSSYEQYF.

This clonotype was counted only a few times. The chain uses TRBV12-3 or TRBV12-4 and TRBJ2-1, with 8 bases lining up with TRBD2. Losses at the gene ends were 4 bases for V and 8 bases for J; bases not matched to a gene: 7. The CDR3 length is 14 residues. CDR3 nucleotides: TGTGCCAGCAGTTGGACTAGCTGGAACGATGAGCAGTTCTTC. Translated, it gives CASSWTSWNDEQFF.

There are many counts of this clonotype. The chain has TRBV11-2 and TRBJ2-2; TRBD1 or TRBD2 may be the D gene (5 bases each). Germline values: CDR1 SGHAT, CDR2 FQNNGV. This CDR3 region has 14 residues. The germline V and J ends were trimmed by 4 bases and 2 bases, with 8 bases remaining between them. In DNA form, the CDR3 reads TGTGCCAGCAGCTCGGGGCCTAACACCGGGGAGCTGTTTTTT. It is translated as CASSSGPNTGELFF.

Points on this clonotype: At one boundary the junction diverges from the germline segment, which might be a read error. The rearrangement uses TRBV7-9 and TRBJ2-2, with 9 bases fitting TRBD2. The V gene's germline CDR1 is SEHNR and CDR2 FQNEAQ (reference sequence). The CDR3 runs 17 residues. The CDR3 here is CASSQIRSGGVTGELIF. CDR3 coding DNA: TGTGCCAGCAGCCAGATCCGTAGCGGGGGCGTCACCGGGGAGCTGATTTTT.

This clonotype appeared a few times. This chain joins TRBV5-1 and TRBJ2-3; a weak D match, TRBD2 (5 bases). Germline V gene sequence: CDR1 SGHRS, CDR2 YFSETQ. V lost 3 bases and J 5 bases, leaving 19 bases between the germline ends. The CDR3 sequence is 16 residues long. The CDR3 DNA reads as TGCGCCAGCAGCTCCATTGGCGGGTCTGTTGGAGATACGCAGTATTTT. Amino acids: CASSSIGGSVGDTQYF. Together with reference TRBV5-1 and TRBJ2-3, the CDR3 gives the full variable domain: KAGVTQTPRYLIKTRGQQVTLSCSPISGHRSVSWYQQTPGQGLQFLFEYFSETQRNKGNFPGRFSGRQFSNSRSEMNVSTLELGDSALYLCASSSIGGSVGDTQYFGPGTRLTVL.